These 19 T cell receptor beta chains were sequenced from one sample in a study of a mutant IDH1 vaccine in newly diagnosed glioma (dated by TCRdb to 2020 to 2022). Receptors were amplified or captured by the immunoSEQ multiplex PCR assay. Imported from immuneACCESS, the table was reduced by TCRdb to in-frame sequences with V and J called. These copies leave out some clones; in studies compared against another copy, an unresolved V gene accounts for under half, and the cause of the remainder is not known. The sample data list around 46,000 clones, and 78% of these were observed just once. The ten largest clones take up roughly 5.6% of the sample. For these TCRs, the target antigens are not known. Taken with the paper, the label for time point translates to: week 5, during vaccination. Every vaccine dose consisted of 300 ug of a 20-mer mutant IDH1 peptide in Montanide, administered subcutaneously together with topical imiquimod.

The sample here was PBMCs, taken from a glioma patient whose treatment included an IDH1 peptide vaccine. The receptors stem from a man aged 45-60 years with glioma.

This clone has more than one count but fewer than ten. The rearrangement uses TRBV5-5 and TRBJ2-3; D may be TRBD1 (5 bases). Germline V gives CDR1 SGHKS, CDR2 YYEKEE (reference sequence). Trimming left V 9 bases short and J 1 base short, with 9 bases between. The CDR3 covers 12 residues. The CDR3 here is CATRVGTDTQYF. In DNA form, the CDR3 reads TGTGCCACCAGGGTTGGCACAGATACGCAGTATTTT.

CDR3: CASSFGSGGPITDTQYF. The CDR3 nucleotides read TGCGCCAGCAGCTTCGGTTCCGGGGGGCCGATCACAGATACGCAGTATTTT. The rearrangement links TRBV5-1 to TRBJ2-3, with a weak D call TRBD2 (7 bases). Trimming took 2 bases from V and 2 from J, leaving 18 bases between them. Germline values: CDR1 SGHRS, CDR2 YFSETQ. The CDR3 is 17 amino acids.

The J gene is TRBJ2-7, the V gene TRBV15; no definite D call. This CDR3 contains 12 residues. Per the germline V gene, CDR1 is LNHNV and CDR2 is YYDKDF (reference sequence). With 1 base removed from V and 2 bases from J, the gap between germline ends came to 3 bases. The CDR3 coding sequence is TGTGCCACCAGCAGAGTACCCTACGAGCAGTACTTC. This gives the protein CATSRVPYEQYF.

Of note for this clone: The junction departs from the called germline gene at one end, perhaps through a read error. V gene TRBV5-4 combines with J gene TRBJ2-1, with 9 nucleotides matching TRBD2. Germline CDR1 and CDR2: SGHNT and YYREEE (reference sequence). This CDR3 has 15 residues. CDR3 DNA: TGTGCCAGCAGGTTGGCGGGGGGGCTGTACAATGAGCAGTTCTTC. Encoded protein: CASRLAGGLYNEQFF.

This clone showed up just once. The chain recombines TRBV7-2 with TRBJ2-7, with D hard to call. Germline CDR1 reads SGHTA; CDR2 reads FQGNSA. Trimming cost V 6 bases and J 2 bases, with 8 bases left between them. The CDR3 is 12 amino acids. DNA for the CDR3: TGTGCCAGCAGTACTATAGCCTACGAGCAGTACTTC. Residues: CASSTIAYEQYF.

This clone was picked up one time. The chain joins TRBV5-1 to TRBJ1-1; the D gene is possibly TRBD1 (5 bases). Germline-derived CDR1 and CDR2 are SGHRS and YFSETQ. Trimming removed 0 bases at V and 1 base at J, with 19 bases between. This CDR3 region has 18 residues. DNA of the CDR3: TGCGCCAGCAGCTTGGAGGCGCCTCTGGGGCCCGGGAACACTGAAGCTTTCTTT. It is translated as CASSLEAPLGPGNTEAFF.

V gene TRBV11-2 combines with J gene TRBJ1-6, with TRBD1 as a possible D gene (6 bases). V dropped 1 base and J dropped 7 bases, with 11 bases sitting between them. Looked up from germline, CDR1 is SGHAT and CDR2 is FQNNGV. This CDR3 contains 15 residues. The CDR3 sequence: CASSLAGTSNSPLHF. CDR3 bases: TGTGCCAGCAGCTTAGCCGGGACATCGAATTCACCCCTCCACTTT.

This clone was recorded once. The rearrangement links TRBV2 to TRBJ2-5; the D gene is possibly TRBD1 (6 bases). Trimming stripped 8 bases from V and 1 base from J, with 17 bases between. Looked up from germline, CDR1 is SNHLY and CDR2 is FYNNEI. CDR3 length: 15 amino acids. The CDR3 sequence is CASGRSSDSQETQYF. For the CDR3, the DNA is TGTGCCAGCGGACGTTCCTCGGACAGCCAAGAGACCCAGTACTTC.

The chain recombines TRBV28 with TRBJ1-5; D remains unclear. V lost 7 bases, J lost 3 bases, and 16 bases lay in between. Looked up from germline, CDR1 is MDHEN and CDR2 is SYDVKM. The CDR3 totals 15 residues. The CDR3 here is CASTSLTEYNQPQHF. As DNA, the CDR3 is TGTGCCAGCACCTCGCTGACGGAATACAATCAGCCCCAGCATTTT. The full variable domain, its missing parts supplied by reference TRBV28 and TRBJ1-5, is DVKVTQSSRYLVKRTGEKVFLECVQDMDHENMFWYRQDPGLGLRLIYFSYDVKMKEKGDIPEGYSVSREKKERFSLILESASTNQTSMYLCASTSLTEYNQPQHFGDGTRLSIL.

The chain is built from TRBV6-5 and TRBJ2-7; 10 nucleotides line up with TRBD1. CDR1 is MNHEY, CDR2 SVGAGI, per germline. There are 15 residues in the CDR3. Trimming at V came to 7 bases and at J to 2 bases, leaving 8 bases not matched to a gene. CDR3: CASIAPGTGAYEQYF. The CDR3 DNA sequence: TGTGCCAGCATCGCGCCAGGGACAGGGGCCTACGAGCAGTACTTC.

The genes are TRBV5-6 and TRBJ2-3; D is unresolved. Germline-derived CDR1 and CDR2 are SGHDT and YYEEEE. This CDR3 is built from 14 residues. Trimming removed 2 bases from V and 0 bases from J, with 7 bases in between. DNA for the CDR3: TGTGCCAGCAGCTTAGCAGGTAGCACAGATACGCAGTATTTT. Encoded protein: CASSLAGSTDTQYF.

The chain recombines TRBV7-8 with TRBJ2-5; 7 bases fit TRBD2. Per germline, CDR1 SGHVS and CDR2 FQNEAQ. The ends lost 0 bases at V and 5 bases at J; junction bases unmatched: 3. The CDR3 is made up of 14 amino acids. CDR3 bases: TGTGCCAGCAGCTTAGCCCAGGGAGGGGAGACCCAGTACTTC. This sequence encodes CASSLAQGGETQYF.

The chain is built from TRBV2 and TRBJ2-4, with TRBD2 identical over 8 bases. The J segment lost 8 bases and the V segment lost 7 bases, leaving 10 bases of the junction unmatched. The CDR3 is made up of 14 amino acids. The germline CDR1 and CDR2 sequences are SNHLY and FYNNEI. CDR3 residues: CASKPSGGTDIQYF. The CDR3 DNA is TGTGCCAGCAAGCCCAGCGGGGGCACGGACATTCAGTACTTC. Full variable domain (rest looked up from reference TRBV2 and TRBJ2-4): EPEVTQTPSHQVTQMGQEVILRCVPISNHLYFYWYRQILGQKVEFLVSFYNNEISEKSEIFDDQFSVERPDGSNFTLKIRSTKLEDSAMYFCASKPSGGTDIQYFGAGTRLSVL.

The chain links TRBV14 to TRBJ1-4; 7 positions match TRBD1. The CDR3 runs 16 residues. Germline V lookup: CDR1 SGHDN, CDR2 FVKESK. V shed 2 bases, J shed 7 bases, and the junction held 10 bases outside the gene matches. In DNA, the CDR3 is TGTGCCAGCAGCCAAACGGGCAGGGGGGCGAGTGAAAAACTGTTTTTT. It encodes CASSQTGRGASEKLFF.

J is TRBJ2-1 and V is TRBV30; D ambiguous. There are 13 residues in the CDR3. Germline values: CDR1 GTSNPN, CDR2 SVGIG (reference sequence). V lost 7 bases and J 6 bases, leaving 16 bases between the germline ends. DNA for the CDR3: TGTGCCTCCTCACCCGGCAGCCCCAATGAGCAGTTCTTC. Translating gives CASSPGSPNEQFF.

This CDR3 is CASSSRGNTEAFF. The CDR3 DNA follows: TGTGCCAGCAGTTCTCGTGGTAACACTGAAGCTTTCTTT. The chain employs TRBV27 and TRBJ1-1; D is ambiguous. The CDR3 contains 13 residues. The germline gives CDR1 MNHEY, CDR2 SMNVEV (reference sequence). The V end lost 4 bases, the J end lost 2 bases, and 8 bases lay between the germline ends.

V is TRBV6-6 and J is TRBJ2-3, with 8 bases fitting TRBD2. The CDR3 totals 14 residues. Germline-derived CDR1 and CDR2 are MNHNY and SVGAGI (reference sequence). J gave up 2 bases and V 8 bases, and 6 bases lay outside the gene matches. DNA of the CDR3: TGTGCCAGCGGTGATAGCGGGGACACAGATACGCAGTATTTT. This gives the protein CASGDSGDTDTQYF.

The chain uses TRBV30 and TRBJ2-5; D remains ambiguous. Trimming took 3 bases from V and 6 from J, leaving 17 bases between them. CDR1 and CDR2 (germline): GTSNPN, SVGIG (reference sequence). This CDR3 is built from 14 residues. The CDR3 DNA follows: TGTGCCTGGAGAGATCCGGTTTCGGCGAAGACCCAGTACTTC. Its translation: CAWRDPVSAKTQYF.

This clone came up a few times. V usage is TRBV29-1 and J usage is TRBJ1-2; the D is unclear. V lost 4 bases and J 7 bases, leaving 1 base between the germline ends. CDR3 length equals 8 residues. The germline CDR1 and CDR2 sequences are SQVTM and ANQGSEA. The CDR3 spells CSVAGYTF. CDR3 nucleotides: TGCAGCGTTGCTGGCTACACCTTC.